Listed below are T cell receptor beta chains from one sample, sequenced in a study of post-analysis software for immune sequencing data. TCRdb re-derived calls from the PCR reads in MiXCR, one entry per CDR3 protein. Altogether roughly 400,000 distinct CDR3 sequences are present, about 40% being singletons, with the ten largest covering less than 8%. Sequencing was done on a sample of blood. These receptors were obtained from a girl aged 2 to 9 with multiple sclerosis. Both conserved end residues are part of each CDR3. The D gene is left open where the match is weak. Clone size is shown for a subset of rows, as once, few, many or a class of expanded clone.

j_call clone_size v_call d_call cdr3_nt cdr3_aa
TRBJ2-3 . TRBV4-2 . TGTGCCAGCAGCCAAGATTTCGAAGTAGCGGACACAGATACGCAGTATTTT CASSQDFEVADTDTQYF
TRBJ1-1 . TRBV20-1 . TGCAGTGCTAGAGGTGTTTTCGATGAAGCTTTCTTT CSARGVFDEAFF
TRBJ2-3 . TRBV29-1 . TGCAGCGGTGAACAGGGCCCGACAGATACGCAGTATTTT CSGEQGPTDTQYF
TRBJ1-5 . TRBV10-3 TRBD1 TGTGCCATCAGCCGAGGACAGGGCTACAATCAGCCCCAGCATTTT CAISRGQGYNQPQHF
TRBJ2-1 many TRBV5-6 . TGTGCCAGCAGCCCGGGGACCGCCAATGAGCAGTTCTTC CASSPGTANEQFF
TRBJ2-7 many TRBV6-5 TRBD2 TGTGCCAGCTATCCGGGCCGCGGGGGGCGCATCTACGAGCAGTACTTC CASYPGRGGRIYEQYF
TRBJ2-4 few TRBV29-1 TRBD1 TGCAGCGTTGTTGAGGGACAGGGGAAAAACATTCAGTACTTC CSVVEGQGKNIQYF
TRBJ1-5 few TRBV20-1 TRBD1 TGCAGTGCTAGAGATTCAGGGCCAGGGGGTAGCAATCAGCCCCAGCATTTT CSARDSGPGGSNQPQHF
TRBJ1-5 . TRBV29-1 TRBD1 TGCAGCGTAGGACAGGGAAGTCAGCCCCAGCATTTT CSVGQGSQPQHF
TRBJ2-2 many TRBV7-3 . TGTGCCAGCAGCGTCACACCGGGACACAACACCGGGGAGCTGTTTTTT CASSVTPGHNTGELFF
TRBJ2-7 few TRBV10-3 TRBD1 TGTGCCCATCCGGGACAGGGATACGAGCAGTACTTC CAHPGQGYEQYF
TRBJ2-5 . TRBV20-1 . TGCAGTGCTTATGGGGGGGAGACCCAGTACTTC CSAYGGETQYF
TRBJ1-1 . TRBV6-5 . TGTGCCAGCAGTGAACTGATGAACACTGAAACTTTCTTT CASSELMNTETFF
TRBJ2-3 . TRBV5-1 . TGCGCCAGCTCGCAACGGGACCTCAGAGATACGCAGTATTTT CASSQRDLRDTQYF
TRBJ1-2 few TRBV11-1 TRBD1 TGTGCCAGCAGCTTACGGACAGGGGAGAGTGGCTACACCTTC CASSLRTGESGYTF
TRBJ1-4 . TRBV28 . TGTGCCAGCACCCCAGGAACAGGCAACCTCGGGGCTAATGAAGAACTGTTTTTT CASTPGTGNLGANEELFF
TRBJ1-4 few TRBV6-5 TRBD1 TGTGCCAGCAGTTACTCGTCAGGGGGTAGAGAAAAACTGTTTTTT CASSYSSGGREKLFF
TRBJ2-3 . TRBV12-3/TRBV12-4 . TGTGCCAGCAGTTTCTACAGCACAGATGCGCAGTATTTT CASSFYSTDAQYF
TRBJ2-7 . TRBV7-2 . TGTGCCAGCAGCTTAGAGGCAGGCCACTACGGGCAGTACTTC CASSLEAGHYGQYF
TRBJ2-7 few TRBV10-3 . TGTGCCATCAAGGCTTCTTCGGGCTACGAGCAGTACTTC CAIKASSGYEQYF
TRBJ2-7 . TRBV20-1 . TGCAGTGCTAGTTTCGCGAGGGGGGCCCCTCGCTACGAGCAGTACTTC CSASFARGAPRYEQYF
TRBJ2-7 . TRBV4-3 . TGCGCCAGCAGCCAAGATCAAAACCGCGAGCAGTACTTC CASSQDQNREQYF
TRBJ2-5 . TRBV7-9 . TGTGCCAGCAGCATATTACCGGCCCAAGAGACCCAGTACTTC CASSILPAQETQYF
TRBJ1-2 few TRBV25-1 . TGTGCCAGCAGTGAATTTCTAGGGTATGGCTACACCTTC CASSEFLGYGYTF
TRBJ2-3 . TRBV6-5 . TGTGCCAGCAGGGCGGGGAACACAGATACGCAGTATTTT CASRAGNTDTQYF
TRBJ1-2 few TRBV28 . TGTGCCAGCACTCCTCCCCGGGGTGGCTACACCTTC CASTPPRGGYTF
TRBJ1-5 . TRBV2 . TGTGCCAGCAGTTCCGGGTCCTTGGGGCCCCAGCATTTT CASSSGSLGPQHF
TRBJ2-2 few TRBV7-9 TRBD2 TGTGCCAGCAGCTTCACAGCGGGGGGGCCTAACACCGGGGAGCTGTTTTTT CASSFTAGGPNTGELFF
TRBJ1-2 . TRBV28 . TGTGCCAGCAGTTTATTGGTCGGCGCTCCCTTCGAAGACTATGGCTACACCTTC CASSLLVGAPFEDYGYTF
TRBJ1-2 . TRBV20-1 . TGCAGTGCTAGAGTCCAGGGAGGCTATGGCTACACCTTC CSARVQGGYGYTF
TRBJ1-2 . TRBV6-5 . TGTGCCAGCAGTTACTCGCCAGGGTACTATGGCTACACCTTC CASSYSPGYYGYTF
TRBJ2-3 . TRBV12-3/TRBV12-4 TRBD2 TGTGCCAGCAGTTCACGGACTAGCGGGGGATATACGCAGTATTTT CASSSRTSGGYTQYF
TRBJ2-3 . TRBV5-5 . TGTGCCAGCGACTCACCCCGTGGGTCTAGCACAGATACGCAGTATTTT CASDSPRGSSTDTQYF
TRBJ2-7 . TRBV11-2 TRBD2 TGTGCCAGCAGCCCCCGTTCGGGGAGGGGAATTTTTTGGGAGCAGTACTTC CASSPRSGRGIFWEQYF
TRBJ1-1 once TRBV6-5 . TGTGCCAGCAGTTACGAAAATCGACGGGGACCTCGGGGCACTGAAGCTTTCTTT CASSYENRRGPRGTEAFF
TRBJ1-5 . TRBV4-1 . TGCGCCAGCAGCCAAGATCGTGGGGGAGGAAAGCCCCAGCATTTT CASSQDRGGGKPQHF
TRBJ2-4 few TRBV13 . TGTGCCAGCAGCTTAGGACAGGGACGAAACATTCAGTACTTC CASSLGQGRNIQYF
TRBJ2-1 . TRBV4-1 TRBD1 TGCGCCAGCAGCCGACCGGGACAGGGTAGGAACAATGAGCAGTTCTTC CASSRPGQGRNNEQFF
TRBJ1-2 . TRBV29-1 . TGCAGCGTTGAAGATATCCAGGGCAACTATGGCTACACCTTC CSVEDIQGNYGYTF
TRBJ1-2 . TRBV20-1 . TGCAGTGCTAGAGACCGGGACACCGAGCCTAACTATGGCTACACCTTC CSARDRDTEPNYGYTF
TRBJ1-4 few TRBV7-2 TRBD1 TGTGCCAGCAGCTCCGACAGGGTCTTGACTAATGAAAAACTGTTTTTT CASSSDRVLTNEKLFF
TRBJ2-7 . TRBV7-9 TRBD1 TGTGCCAGCTCCGGGACAGGGATCGGCGAGCAGTACTTC CASSGTGIGEQYF
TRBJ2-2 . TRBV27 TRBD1 TGTGCCAGCAGTTTCGGGACAGGGTTCGCCGGGGAGCTGTTTTTT CASSFGTGFAGELFF
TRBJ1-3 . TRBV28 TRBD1 TGTGCCAGCAGTTTACTATACGGAACGGACAGGGTCAGAAACACCATATATTTT CASSLLYGTDRVRNTIYF
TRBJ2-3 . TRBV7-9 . TGTGCCAGCAGCCAACCGACAGGATCCACAGATACGCAGTATTTT CASSQPTGSTDTQYF
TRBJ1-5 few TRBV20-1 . TGCAGTGGTGTTCCGGGGGGCAATCAGCCCCAGCATTTT CSGVPGGNQPQHF
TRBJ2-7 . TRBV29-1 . TGCAGCGTTGAAACTAACGCGGGTTACGAGCAGTACTTC CSVETNAGYEQYF
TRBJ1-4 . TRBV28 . TGTGCCAGCAGTTTAGAGGTGTCTAATGAAAAACTGTTTTTT CASSLEVSNEKLFF
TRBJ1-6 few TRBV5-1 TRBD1 TGCGCCAGCAGCTTGATTGGACAGGGGGCAGAATCACCCCTCCACTTT CASSLIGQGAESPLHF
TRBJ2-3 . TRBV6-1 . TGTGCCAACCCATCCCCTAGCGAGAGCACAGATACGCAGTATTTT CANPSPSESTDTQYF
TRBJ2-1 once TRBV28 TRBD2 TGTGCCAGCAGTTTAACCATGACTAGCGGGATGAGCGGTGAGCAGTTCTTC CASSLTMTSGMSGEQFF
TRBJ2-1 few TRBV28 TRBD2 TGTGCCAGCAGTCAGACTAGCGGGGGGTACAATGAGCAGTTCTTC CASSQTSGGYNEQFF
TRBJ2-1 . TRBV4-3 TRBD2 TGCGCCAGCAGCCAAGAAAGATCTAGCGGGAGTGGATTTGAGCAGTTCTTC CASSQERSSGSGFEQFF
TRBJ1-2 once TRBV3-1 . TGTGCCAGCAGCCAAGACCCAGGGTATAATGGCTACACCTTC CASSQDPGYNGYTF
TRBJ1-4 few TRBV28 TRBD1 TGTGCCAGCAGTCTTCAGGGGGGAGTTAATGAAAAACTGTTTTTT CASSLQGGVNEKLFF
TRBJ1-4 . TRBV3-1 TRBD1 TGTGCCAGCACCTCTAGGACAGGCTCGGAACTGTTTTTT CASTSRTGSELFF
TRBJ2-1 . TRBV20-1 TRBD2 TGCAGTGCTAGAGATCCGAGCGGGGGGGCTTGGGATGAGCAGTTCTTC CSARDPSGGAWDEQFF
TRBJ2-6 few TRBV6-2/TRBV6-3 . TGTGCCAGCAGTTATTTATCTGGGGCCAACGTCCTGACTTTC CASSYLSGANVLTF
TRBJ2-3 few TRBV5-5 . TGTGCCAGCAGCGACTACAGGGGCACAGATACGCAGTATTTT CASSDYRGTDTQYF